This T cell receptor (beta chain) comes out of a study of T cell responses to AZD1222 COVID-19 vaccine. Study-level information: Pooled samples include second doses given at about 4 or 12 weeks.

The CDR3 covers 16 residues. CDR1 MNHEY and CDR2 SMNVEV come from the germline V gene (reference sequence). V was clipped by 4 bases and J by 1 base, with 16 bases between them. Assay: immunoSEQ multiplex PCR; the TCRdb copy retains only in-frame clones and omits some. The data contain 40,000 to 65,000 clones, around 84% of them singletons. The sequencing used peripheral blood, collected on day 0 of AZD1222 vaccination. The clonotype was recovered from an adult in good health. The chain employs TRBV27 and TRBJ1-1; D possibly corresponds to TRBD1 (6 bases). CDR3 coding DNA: TGTGCCAGCAGTTCAAGGGGGGAGGTGAAGAACACTGAAGCTTTCTTT. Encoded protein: CASSSRGEVKNTEAFF.